Following are 18 T cell receptor beta chains from one sample sequenced in a study of chemoradiotherapy in HPV16-positive cancers. Using immunoSEQ multiplex PCR, the repertoire was profiled, and TCRdb retains in-frame clones only, with some absent. This table holds more than 1,000 clones, about 80% found once. This specimen consisted of tumor tissue, obtained from a patient who underwent chemoradiotherapy. All receptors come from a human donor with HPV-associated anogenital cancer.

Details on this clone: A read error may account for a junction end that differs from germline. The chain joins TRBV28 to TRBJ1-2; 9 bases line up with TRBD1. CDR1 and CDR2 from the germline V gene are MDHEN and SYDVKM. This CDR3 region has 14 residues. Here the CDR3 reads CANSPLQGAGGYTF. The CDR3 DNA sequence: TGTGCCAACAGTCCCTTACAGGGGGCGGGGGGCTACACCTTC.

The rearrangement joins TRBV6-4 to TRBJ2-3; maybe TRBD2 (7 bases). Germline CDR1 is MRHNA and CDR2 is SNTAGT. Between the trimmed V and J ends, which lost 2 bases and 0 bases, there was a span of 9 bases. The CDR3 runs 15 residues. The CDR3 loop is CASSDGGASTDTQYF. CDR3 sequence (DNA): TGTGCCAGCAGTGACGGGGGGGCTAGCACAGATACGCAGTATTTT.

The genes are TRBV5-1 and TRBJ1-1; D gene uncertain. Germline V gene sequence: CDR1 SGHRS, CDR2 YFSETQ. The CDR3 spans 12 residues. Between the trimmed V and J ends, which lost 0 bases and 5 bases, there was a span of 5 bases. The CDR3 DNA reads TGCGCCAGCAGCTTGGGTTGGACTGAAGCTTTCTTT. It encodes CASSLGWTEAFF.

The chain links TRBV18 to TRBJ1-4; 9 bases agree with TRBD1. Germline V gives CDR1 KGHSH, CDR2 LQKENI. This CDR3 is 16 amino acids long. J was trimmed by 8 bases and V by 2 bases; bases with no gene match: 9. CDR3 loop: CASSPLRQGESEKLFF. The CDR3 nucleotides are TGTGCCAGCTCACCATTAAGACAGGGGGAGAGCGAAAAACTGTTTTTT. Filled out from reference TRBV18 and TRBJ1-4, the complete variable domain reads NAGVMQNPRHLVRRRGQEARLRCSPMKGHSHVYWYRQLPEEGLKFMVYLQKENIIDESGMPKERFSAEFPKEGPSILRIQQVVRGDSAAYFCASSPLRQGESEKLFFGSGTQLSVL.

J is TRBJ1-2 and V is TRBV28, with D maybe TRBD1 (5 bases). The germline CDR1 and CDR2 sequences are MDHEN and SYDVKM. This CDR3 spans 14 amino acids. V gave up 7 bases and J gave up 4 bases, with 16 bases separating them. CDR3 DNA sequence: TGTGCCAGCACCGCGGCCGGGGGATCCTATGGCTACACCTTC. Encoded protein: CASTAAGGSYGYTF.

This clone was seen just once. The gene calls are TRBV28 and TRBJ1-2; 8 bases match TRBD1. CDR3 length: 12 amino acids. The junction had 4 bases not matched to a gene; V was cut back by 5 bases and J by 8 bases. Germline V gene sequence: CDR1 MDHEN, CDR2 SYDVKM. The CDR3 nucleotides read TGTGCCAGCAGTCCTGGGACAGGCGGCTACACCTTC. It codes for CASSPGTGGYTF.

This clone was counted between two and nine times. CDR3 residues: CASSDRREKLFF. As DNA, the CDR3 is TGTGCCAGCAGTGACAGGAGGGAAAAACTGTTTTTT. This rearrangement joins TRBV6-5 to TRBJ1-4; tentative D call: TRBD1 (6 bases). This CDR3 is built from 12 residues. Per germline, CDR1 MNHEY and CDR2 SVGAGI. V was cut by 5 bases and J by 8 bases, with 9 bases left in between.

The chain couples TRBV9 to TRBJ1-1, with a tentative D call TRBD1 (5 bases). Germline V gene data show CDR1 as SGDLS and CDR2 as YYNGEE. This CDR3 is 16 amino acids long. V dropped 0 bases and J dropped 3 bases, with 15 bases sitting between them. DNA of the CDR3: TGTGCCAGCAGCGTAGATGGGGGTCCCGTGTACACTGAAGCTTTCTTT. Encoded protein: CASSVDGGPVYTEAFF. The variable domain in full, with the rest retrieved from reference TRBV9 and TRBJ1-1, is DSGVTQTPKHLITATGQRVTLRCSPRSGDLSVYWYQQSLDQGLQFLIQYYNGEERAKGNILERFSAQQFPDLHSELNLSSLELGDSALYFCASSVDGGPVYTEAFFGQGTRLTVV.

The chain has TRBV7-8 and TRBJ2-6, with D maybe TRBD2 (6 bases). Trimming shortened V by 5 bases and J by 16 bases, and 33 bases separated the two germline ends. Germline assignment: CDR1 SGHVS and CDR2 FQNEAQ. CDR3 length: 18 amino acids. DNA for the CDR3: TGTGCCAGCAGCAGGACTAAGTTACCCACAAAGTCGGGCCAACGTCTGACTTTC. It is translated as CASSRTKLPTKSGQRLTF.

CDR3 residues: CASRRGQGGTEAFF. The CDR3 nucleotides read TGTGCCAGCAGGCGAGGACAGGGCGGCACTGAAGCTTTCTTT. The chain uses TRBV6-5 and TRBJ1-1, with 8 positions matching TRBD1. The CDR3 runs to 14 residues. From germline, CDR1 is MNHEY and CDR2 SVGAGI. After removal of 6 bases from V and 4 bases from J, the junction contained 7 bases not matched to a gene.

The chain couples TRBV11-3 to TRBJ2-5; TRBD1 aligns across 12 bases. The end of the DNA fits TRBJ2-7 better, so the J call may be wrong. The CDR3 spans 16 residues. Germline V gene lookup returns CDR1 SGHNT and CDR2 YENEEA. In DNA form, the CDR3 reads TGTGCCAGCAGCTTCGGAGGGGACAGGGGGCGAGGCGAGCAGTACTTC. Protein sequence: CASSFGGDRGRGEQYF.

V is TRBV6-4 and J is TRBJ1-5; D is undetermined. The CDR3 is made up of 13 amino acids. Germline assignment: CDR1 MRHNA and CDR2 SNTAGT. V lost 3 bases, J lost 4 bases, and 7 bases lay in between. CDR3 amino acids: CASSEDDNQPQHF. Here the CDR3 DNA reads TGTGCCAGCAGTGAGGACGATAATCAGCCCCAGCATTTT.

The chain combines TRBV16 with TRBJ1-5; D ambiguous. This CDR3 is 14 amino acids long. V shed 5 bases and J shed 0 bases, with 8 bases lying between them. Germline CDR1 reads KGHSY; CDR2 reads FQNENV. CDR3 protein: CASSLTDSNQPQHF. CDR3 nucleotide sequence: TGTGCCAGCAGCTTGACGGATAGCAATCAGCCCCAGCATTTT.

The rearrangement uses TRBV7-3 and TRBJ2-2, with D hard to call. Germline V gives CDR1 SGHTA, CDR2 FQGTGA. The CDR3 contains 14 residues. The V end lost 6 bases, the J end lost 4 bases, and 12 bases lay between the germline ends. CDR3 nucleotide sequence: TGTGCCAGCAGGGAAACTTCTTTCACCGGGGAGCTGTTTTTT. The encoded protein is CASRETSFTGELFF.

The genes are TRBV4-1 and TRBJ1-5, with no clear D. Per germline, CDR1 MGHRA and CDR2 YSYEKL. The V end was cut by 8 bases, the J end by 3 bases, with 17 bases between. The CDR3 loop spans 15 amino acids. The CDR3 DNA is TGCGCCAGCTCGGCGTGGTCGTCGGCCAATCAGCCCCAGCATTTT. Translation gives CASSAWSSANQPQHF.

The V and J genes are TRBV19 and TRBJ1-1, with a tentative D call TRBD1 (6 bases). The germline CDR1 and CDR2 sequences are LNHDA and SQIVND (reference sequence). The CDR3 is 14 amino acids. The V end was cut by 7 bases, the J end by 4 bases, with 16 bases between. CDR3 loop: CASKDSSLLTEAFF. The DNA for the CDR3 is TGTGCCAGTAAGGACAGCTCCCTTCTCACTGAAGCTTTCTTT. Based on the CDR3 plus reference TRBV19 and TRBJ1-1, the full variable domain is DGGITQSPKYLFRKEGQNVTLSCEQNLNHDAMYWYRQDPGQGLRLIYYSQIVNDFQKGDIAEGYSVSREKKESFPLTVTSAQKNPTAFYLCASKDSSLLTEAFFGQGTRLTVV.

V and J are TRBV28 and TRBJ2-1, with 13 bases fitting TRBD2. With V trimmed by 2 bases and J by 2 bases, 0 bases remained unmatched. The CDR3 has 16 residues. Germline CDR1 MDHEN, CDR2 SYDVKM. The CDR3: CASSLTSGGAYNEQFF. Written as DNA, the CDR3 is TGTGCCAGCAGTTTAACTAGCGGGGGGGCCTACAATGAGCAGTTCTTC.

The chain recombines TRBV14 with TRBJ2-5; 12 positions match TRBD2. Trimming cost V 2 bases and J 5 bases; bases outside gene matches: 3. There are 15 residues in the CDR3. The germline V gene encodes CDR1 SGHDN and CDR2 FVKESK. CDR3 nucleotide sequence: TGTGCCAGCAGCCAAATAGGACTAGCGGGGGAGACCCAGTACTTC. Amino acid sequence: CASSQIGLAGETQYF.